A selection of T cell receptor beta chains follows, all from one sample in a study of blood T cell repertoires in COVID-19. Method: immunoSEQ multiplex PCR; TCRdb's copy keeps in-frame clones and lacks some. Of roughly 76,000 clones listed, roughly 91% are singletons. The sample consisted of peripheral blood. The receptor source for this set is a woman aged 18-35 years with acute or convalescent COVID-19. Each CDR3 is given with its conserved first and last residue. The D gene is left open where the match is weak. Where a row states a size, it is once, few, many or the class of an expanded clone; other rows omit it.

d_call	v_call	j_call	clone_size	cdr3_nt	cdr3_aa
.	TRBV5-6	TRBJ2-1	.	TGTGCCAGCAATCCCGGGACACAGTACAATGAGCAGTTCTTC	CASNPGTQYNEQFF
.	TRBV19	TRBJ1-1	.	TGTGCCAGTAGTATAGATCTAGGGGGCACTGAAGCTTTCTTT	CASSIDLGGTEAFF
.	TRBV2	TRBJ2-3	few	TGTGCCAGCAGTGAAGCGGACAGTTACACAGATACGCAGTATTTT	CASSEADSYTDTQYF
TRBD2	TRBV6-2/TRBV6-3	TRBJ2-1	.	TGTGCCAGCAGTGATCCGGGACTAGCGGACTACAATGAGCAGTTCTTC	CASSDPGLADYNEQFF
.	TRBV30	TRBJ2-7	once	TGTGCCTCGGATGGGGACGGACTATCGGGGCAGTACTTC	CASDGDGLSGQYF
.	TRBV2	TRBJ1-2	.	TGTGCCAGCAGTGAAACAAACTATGGCTACACCTTC	CASSETNYGYTF
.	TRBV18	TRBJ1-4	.	TGTGCCAGCTCACCAGGCAGGGGCCCGAAGGGTGAAGAACTGTTTTTT	CASSPGRGPKGEELFF
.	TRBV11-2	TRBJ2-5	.	TGTGCCAGCAGCTTAGTCCCCCCGGACAGCCAAGAGACCCAGTACTTC	CASSLVPPDSQETQYF
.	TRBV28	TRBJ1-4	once	TGTGCCAGCAGTTTATCGCAGATTAATGAAAAACTGTTTTTT	CASSLSQINEKLFF
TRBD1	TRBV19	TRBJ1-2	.	TGTGCCAGTAGTACCCGGACAGGGTTTGGCTACACCTTC	CASSTRTGFGYTF
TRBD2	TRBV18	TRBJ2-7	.	TGTGCCAGCTCACCGACTAGCGGGAGGTTAAACGAGCAGTACTTC	CASSPTSGRLNEQYF
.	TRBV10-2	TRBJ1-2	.	TGCGCCAGCGGGACACCGCAATCGAGGGAGTTCGGCTACACCTTC	CASGTPQSREFGYTF
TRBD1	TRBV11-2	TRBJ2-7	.	TGTGCCAGCAGCGCGGGGACAGGGGGCACCTACGAGCAGTACTTC	CASSAGTGGTYEQYF
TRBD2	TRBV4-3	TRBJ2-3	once	TGCGCCAGCAGCCAGGTAGCGGGAGCTAGCACAGATACGCAGTATTTT	CASSQVAGASTDTQYF
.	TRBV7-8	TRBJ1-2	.	TGTGCCAGCAGCGCCGGGACAATCAACTACACCTTC	CASSAGTINYTF
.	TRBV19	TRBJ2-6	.	TGTGCCACCAAGCATTCAGGTGGGGCCAACGTCCTGACTTTC	CATKHSGGANVLTF
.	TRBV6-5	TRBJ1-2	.	TGTGCCACACAAACCGGGACAAGAACCTATGGCTACACCTTC	CATQTGTRTYGYTF
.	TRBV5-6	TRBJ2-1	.	TGTGCCAGCGGACCACAGGGCACTGAGCAGTTCTTC	CASGPQGTEQFF
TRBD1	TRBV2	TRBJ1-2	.	TGTGCCAGCACTTTAAGGGGGCTGGATGGCTACACCTTC	CASTLRGLDGYTF
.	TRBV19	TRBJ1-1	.	TGTGCCAGTAGTCTCAGGGGAGACACTGAAGCTTTCTTT	CASSLRGDTEAFF
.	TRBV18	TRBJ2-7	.	TGTGCCAGCTCACCTGGAGGAAGGTACGAGCAGTACTTC	CASSPGGRYEQYF
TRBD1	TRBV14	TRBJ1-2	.	TGTGCCAGCAGCTCCGGGACAGGGGGCTATGGCTACACCTTC	CASSSGTGGYGYTF
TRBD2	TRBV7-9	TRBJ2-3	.	TGTGCCAGCAGCTCCACGGCCCCAGTACTAGCGGGGAGCACAGATACGCAGTATTTT	CASSSTAPVLAGSTDTQYF
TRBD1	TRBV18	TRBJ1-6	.	TGTGCCAGCTCTGAAGGGGGCGCATGGTCACCCCTCCACTTT	CASSEGGAWSPLHF
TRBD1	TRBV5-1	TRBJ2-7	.	TGCGCCAGCAGCCCAAAAGGTGGGGACAGGACCTACGAGCAGTACTTC	CASSPKGGDRTYEQYF
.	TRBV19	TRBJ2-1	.	TGTGCCACACAACAGGCGGGGAACTCCTACAATGAGCAGTTCTTC	CATQQAGNSYNEQFF
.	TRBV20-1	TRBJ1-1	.	TGCAGTGCTAGTGCCGGGATCCCCGAAGCTTTCTTT	CSASAGIPEAFF
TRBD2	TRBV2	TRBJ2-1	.	TGTGCCAGCAGTGAAGGGGAGGGCCGGAATGAGCAGTTCTTC	CASSEGEGRNEQFF
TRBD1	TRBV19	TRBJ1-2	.	TGTGCCAGTAGCGTCGACAGGGGAGACTATGGCTACACCTTC	CASSVDRGDYGYTF
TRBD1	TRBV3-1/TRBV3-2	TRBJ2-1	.	TGTGCCAGCAGCCCCCTACGCCGGGACAGGGGATTAGATGAGCAGTTCTTC	CASSPLRRDRGLDEQFF
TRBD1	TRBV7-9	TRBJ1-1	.	TGTGCCAGCAGCTTAGCGGGACAGGTCATGAACACTGAAGCTTTCTTT	CASSLAGQVMNTEAFF
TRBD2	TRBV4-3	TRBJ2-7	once	TGCGCCAGCAGCCAAGATCGGCTAGCGGGAGAATATGAGCAGTACTTC	CASSQDRLAGEYEQYF
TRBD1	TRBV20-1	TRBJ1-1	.	TGCAGTGCTACTGACAGGGGGTGGACTGAAGCTTTCTTT	CSATDRGWTEAFF
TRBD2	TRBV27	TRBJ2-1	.	TGTGCCAGCAGCCAGGGACTAGCGCTTGAGCAGTTCTTC	CASSQGLALEQFF
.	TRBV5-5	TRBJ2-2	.	TGTGCCAGCAGCCAACTCAGTCGGACAGCCGGGGAGCTGTTTTTT	CASSQLSRTAGELFF
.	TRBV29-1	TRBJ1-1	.	TGCAGCGTCGTCGCGGATCGGAACACTGAAGCTTTCTTT	CSVVADRNTEAFF
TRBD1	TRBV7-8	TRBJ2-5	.	TGTGCCAGCAGCTGGGGACAGCTCCCTCAAGAGACCCAGTACTTC	CASSWGQLPQETQYF
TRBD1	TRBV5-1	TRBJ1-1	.	TGCGCCAGCAGCTTGGACGACAGGGGCACTGAAGCTTTCTTT	CASSLDDRGTEAFF
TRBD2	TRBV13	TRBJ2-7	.	TGTGCCAGCAGCTTCGCGGGAGGGCCCTCCTACGAGCAGTACTTC	CASSFAGGPSYEQYF
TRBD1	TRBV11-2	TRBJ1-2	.	TGTGCCAGCAGCACTGTCCGGGACAGGGGGCTGAGAGTCTATGGCTACACCTTC	CASSTVRDRGLRVYGYTF
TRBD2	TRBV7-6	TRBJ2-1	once	TGTGCCAGCAGCTCCCAGGGACTAGCGGCCTACAATGAGCAGTTCTTC	CASSSQGLAAYNEQFF
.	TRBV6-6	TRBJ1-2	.	TGTGCCAGCAGTTACGATGAGACAGGCTATGGCTACACCTTC	CASSYDETGYGYTF
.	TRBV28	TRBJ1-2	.	TGTGCCAGCAGTCTTTCGGACTCTCTTAACACCTTC	CASSLSDSLNTF
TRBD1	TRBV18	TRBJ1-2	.	TGTGCCAGCTCACCACCGGGCCGGGACAGGGGTGGCTACACCTTC	CASSPPGRDRGGYTF
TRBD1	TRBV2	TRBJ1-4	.	TGTGCCAGCAGTAGGGACAGGGGATATGAAAAACTGTTTTTT	CASSRDRGYEKLFF
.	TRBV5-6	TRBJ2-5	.	TGTGCCAGCAATCTACGGAACAGAAAAGAGACCCAGTACTTC	CASNLRNRKETQYF
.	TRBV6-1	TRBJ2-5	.	TGTGCCAGCAGTGAAGTGGGACTAGAGACCCAGTACTTC	CASSEVGLETQYF
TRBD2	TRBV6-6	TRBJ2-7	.	TGTGCCAGCAGGTCTAGCGGGGGGCTGGCCGAGCAGTACTTC	CASRSSGGLAEQYF
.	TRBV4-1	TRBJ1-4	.	TGCGCCAGCAGCCGATCTACAGGATCCGAAAAACTGTTTTTT	CASSRSTGSEKLFF
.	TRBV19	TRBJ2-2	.	TGTGCCAGTAGAATACAGGTGACCGGGGAGCTGTTTTTT	CASRIQVTGELFF
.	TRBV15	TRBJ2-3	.	TGTGCCACCAGCAGCGGACACACTAGCACAGATACGCAGTATTTT	CATSSGHTSTDTQYF